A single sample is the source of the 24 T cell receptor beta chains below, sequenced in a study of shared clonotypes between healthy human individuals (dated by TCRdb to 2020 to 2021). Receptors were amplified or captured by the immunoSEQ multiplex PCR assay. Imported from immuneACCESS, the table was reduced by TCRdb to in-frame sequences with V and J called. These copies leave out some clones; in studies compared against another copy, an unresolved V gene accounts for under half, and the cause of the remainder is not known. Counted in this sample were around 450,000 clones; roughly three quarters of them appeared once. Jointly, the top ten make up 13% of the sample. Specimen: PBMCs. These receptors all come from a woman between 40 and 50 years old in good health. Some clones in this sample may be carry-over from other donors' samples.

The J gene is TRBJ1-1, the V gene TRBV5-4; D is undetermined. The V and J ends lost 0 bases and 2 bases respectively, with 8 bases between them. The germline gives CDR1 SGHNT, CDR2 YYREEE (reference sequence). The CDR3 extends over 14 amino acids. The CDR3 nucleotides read TGTGCCAGCAGCTTGGATAACATAAACACTGAAGCTTTCTTT. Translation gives CASSLDNINTEAFF. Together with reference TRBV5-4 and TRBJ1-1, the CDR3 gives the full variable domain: ETGVTQSPTHLIKTRGQQVTLRCSSQSGHNTVSWYQQALGQGPQFIFQYYREEENGRGNFPPRFSGLQFPNYSSELNVNALELDDSALYLCASSLDNINTEAFFGQGTRLTVV.

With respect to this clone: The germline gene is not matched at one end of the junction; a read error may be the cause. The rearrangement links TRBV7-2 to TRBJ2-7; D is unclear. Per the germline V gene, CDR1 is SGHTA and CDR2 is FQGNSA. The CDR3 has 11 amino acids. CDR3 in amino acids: CASSESYERYF. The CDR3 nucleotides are TGTGCCAGCAGCGAATCCTACGAGCGGTACTTC.

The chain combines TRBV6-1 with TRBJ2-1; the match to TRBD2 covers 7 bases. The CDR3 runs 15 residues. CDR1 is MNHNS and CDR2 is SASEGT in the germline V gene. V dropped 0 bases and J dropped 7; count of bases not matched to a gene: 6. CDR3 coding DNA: TGTGCCAGCAGTGAAGCGGGAGGGCCGCAGAATGAGCAGTTCTTC. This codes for CASSEAGGPQNEQFF.

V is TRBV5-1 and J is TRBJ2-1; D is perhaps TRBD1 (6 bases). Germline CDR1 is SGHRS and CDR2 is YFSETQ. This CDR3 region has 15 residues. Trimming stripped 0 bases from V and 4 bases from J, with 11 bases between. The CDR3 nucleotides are TGCGCCAGCAGCTTGGGACAGGCCCCATACAATGAGCAGTTCTTC. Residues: CASSLGQAPYNEQFF.

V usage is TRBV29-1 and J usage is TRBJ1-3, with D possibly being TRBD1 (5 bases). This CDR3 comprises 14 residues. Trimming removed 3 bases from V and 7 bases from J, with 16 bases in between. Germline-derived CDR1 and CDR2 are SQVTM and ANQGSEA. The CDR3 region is CSVDAAGTGNTIYF. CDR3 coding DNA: TGCAGCGTTGACGCCGCCGGGACGGGGAACACCATATATTTT.

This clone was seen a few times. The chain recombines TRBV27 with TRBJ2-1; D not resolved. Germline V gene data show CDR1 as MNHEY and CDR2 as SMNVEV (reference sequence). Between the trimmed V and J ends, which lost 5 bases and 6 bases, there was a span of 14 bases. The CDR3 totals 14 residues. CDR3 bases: TGTGCCAGCAGTCTGATGGCTGGGTCCAATGAGCAGTTCTTC. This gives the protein CASSLMAGSNEQFF.

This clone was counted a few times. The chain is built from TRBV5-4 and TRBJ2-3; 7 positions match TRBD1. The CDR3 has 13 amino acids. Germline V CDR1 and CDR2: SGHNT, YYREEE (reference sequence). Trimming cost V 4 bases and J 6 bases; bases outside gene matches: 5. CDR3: CASSERTGDTQYF. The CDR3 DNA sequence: TGTGCCAGCAGCGAAAGGACAGGCGATACGCAGTATTTT. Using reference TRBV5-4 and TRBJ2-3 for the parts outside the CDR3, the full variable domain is ETGVTQSPTHLIKTRGQQVTLRCSSQSGHNTVSWYQQALGQGPQFIFQYYREEENGRGNFPPRFSGLQFPNYSSELNVNALELDDSALYLCASSERTGDTQYFGPGTRLTVL.

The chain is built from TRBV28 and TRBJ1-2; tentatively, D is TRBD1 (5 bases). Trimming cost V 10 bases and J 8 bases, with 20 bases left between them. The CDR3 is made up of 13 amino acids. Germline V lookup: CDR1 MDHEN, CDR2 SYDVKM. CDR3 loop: CATPASRGVGYTF. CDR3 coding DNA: TGTGCCACCCCAGCCAGCCGGGGGGTCGGCTACACCTTC.

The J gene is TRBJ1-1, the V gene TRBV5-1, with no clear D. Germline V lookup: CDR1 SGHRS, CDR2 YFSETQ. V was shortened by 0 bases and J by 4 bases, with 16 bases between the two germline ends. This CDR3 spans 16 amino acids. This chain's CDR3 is CASSLGSLGGGTEAFF. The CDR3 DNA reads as TGCGCCAGCAGCTTGGGGAGTCTGGGAGGAGGCACTGAAGCTTTCTTT.

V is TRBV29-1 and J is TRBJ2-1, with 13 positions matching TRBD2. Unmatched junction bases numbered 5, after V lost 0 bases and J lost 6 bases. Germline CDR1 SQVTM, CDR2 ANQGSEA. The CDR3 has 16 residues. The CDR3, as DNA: TGCAGCGTTGAAGAATGGACTAGCGGGAGTCTCAATGAGCAGTTCTTC. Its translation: CSVEEWTSGSLNEQFF.

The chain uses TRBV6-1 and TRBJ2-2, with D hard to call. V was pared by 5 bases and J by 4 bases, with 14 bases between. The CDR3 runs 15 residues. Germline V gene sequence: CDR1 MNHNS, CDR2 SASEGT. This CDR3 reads CASSSRVALTGELFF. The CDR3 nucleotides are TGTGCCAGCAGTTCCCGGGTGGCCCTCACCGGGGAGCTGTTTTTT.

CDR3 amino acids: CASSLRGGRSSGANVLTF. The CDR3 DNA reads as TGTGCCAGCAGCTTAAGGGGAGGGAGAAGCTCTGGGGCCAACGTCCTGACTTTC. The chain employs TRBV7-3 and TRBJ2-6, with 7 bases lining up with TRBD2. Losses at the gene ends were 1 base for V and 0 bases for J; bases not matched to a gene: 6. The germline CDR1 and CDR2 sequences are SGHTA and FQGTGA. CDR3 length: 18 residues.

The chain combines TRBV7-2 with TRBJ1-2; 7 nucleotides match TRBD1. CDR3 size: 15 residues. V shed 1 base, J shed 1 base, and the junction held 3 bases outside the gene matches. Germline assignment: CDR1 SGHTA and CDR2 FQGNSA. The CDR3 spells CASSLGQGDNYGYTF. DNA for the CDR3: TGTGCCAGCAGCTTAGGACAGGGAGATAACTATGGCTACACCTTC.

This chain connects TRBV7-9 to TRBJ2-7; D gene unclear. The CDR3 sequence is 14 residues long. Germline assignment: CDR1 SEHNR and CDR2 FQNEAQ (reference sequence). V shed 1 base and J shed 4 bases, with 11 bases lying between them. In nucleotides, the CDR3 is TGTGCCAGCAGCTTAGTAGCCCTACAATACGAGCAGTACTTC. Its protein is CASSLVALQYEQYF.

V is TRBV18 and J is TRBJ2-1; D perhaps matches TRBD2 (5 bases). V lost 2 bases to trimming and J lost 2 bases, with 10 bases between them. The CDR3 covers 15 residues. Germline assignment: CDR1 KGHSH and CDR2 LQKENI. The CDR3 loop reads CASSPGVRAYNEQFF. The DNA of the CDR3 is TGTGCCAGCTCACCAGGAGTGAGGGCCTACAATGAGCAGTTCTTC. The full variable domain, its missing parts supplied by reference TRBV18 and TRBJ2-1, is NAGVMQNPRHLVRRRGQEARLRCSPMKGHSHVYWYRQLPEEGLKFMVYLQKENIIDESGMPKERFSAEFPKEGPSILRIQQVVRGDSAAYFCASSPGVRAYNEQFFGPGTRLTVL.

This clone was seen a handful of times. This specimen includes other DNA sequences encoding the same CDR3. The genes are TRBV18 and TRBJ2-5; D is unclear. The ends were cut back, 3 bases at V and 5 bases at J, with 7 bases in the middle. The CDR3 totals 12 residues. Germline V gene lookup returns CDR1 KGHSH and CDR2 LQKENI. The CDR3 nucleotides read TGTGCCAGCTCACCTGCCGGGGAGACCCAGTACTTC. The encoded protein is CASSPAGETQYF.

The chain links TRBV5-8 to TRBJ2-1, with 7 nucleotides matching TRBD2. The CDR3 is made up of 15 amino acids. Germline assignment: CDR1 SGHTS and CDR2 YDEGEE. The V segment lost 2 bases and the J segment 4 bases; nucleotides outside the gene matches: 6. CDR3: CASSLGTKGYNEQFF. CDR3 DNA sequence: TGTGCCAGCAGCTTAGGGACTAAAGGTTACAATGAGCAGTTCTTC.

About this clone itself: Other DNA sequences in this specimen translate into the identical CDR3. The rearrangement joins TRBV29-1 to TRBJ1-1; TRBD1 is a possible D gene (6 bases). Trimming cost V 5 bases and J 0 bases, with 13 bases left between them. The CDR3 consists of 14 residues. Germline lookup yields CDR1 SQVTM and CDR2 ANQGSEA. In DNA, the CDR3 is TGCAGCGTTACACGAGGGGGGATGAACACTGAAGCTTTCTTT. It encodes CSVTRGGMNTEAFF.

The CDR3 nucleotides read TGTGCCACCAGCAGAGATTGGAGGGGAGGCGAAAAACTGTTTTTT. This codes for CATSRDWRGGEKLFF. The rearrangement links TRBV15 to TRBJ1-4; D is perhaps TRBD1 (5 bases). Germline assignment: CDR1 LNHNV and CDR2 YYDKDF (reference sequence). The CDR3 length is 15 residues. V lost 0 bases, J lost 8 bases, and 13 bases lay in between. The variable domain in full, with the rest retrieved from reference TRBV15 and TRBJ1-4, is DAMVIQNPRYQVTQFGKPVTLSCSQTLNHNVMYWYQQKSSQAPKLLFHYYDKDFNNEADTPDNFQSRRPNTSFCFLDIRSPGLGDTAMYLCATSRDWRGGEKLFFGSGTQLSVL.

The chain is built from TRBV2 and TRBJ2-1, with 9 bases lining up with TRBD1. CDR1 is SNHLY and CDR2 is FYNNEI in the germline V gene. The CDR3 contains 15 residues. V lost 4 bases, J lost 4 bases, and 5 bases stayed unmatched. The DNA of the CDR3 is TGTGCCAGCAGTGCCGGGACAGGGATGTACAATGAGCAGTTCTTC. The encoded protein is CASSAGTGMYNEQFF.

CDR3 loop: CASSVVGLASDTQYF. Written as DNA, the CDR3 is TGTGCCAGCAGCGTAGTCGGGCTAGCGTCAGATACGCAGTATTTT. The chain links TRBV9 to TRBJ2-3; maybe TRBD2 (6 bases). The V end was cut by 0 bases, the J end by 4 bases, with 12 bases between. Germline-derived CDR1 and CDR2 are SGDLS and YYNGEE. This CDR3 contains 15 residues.

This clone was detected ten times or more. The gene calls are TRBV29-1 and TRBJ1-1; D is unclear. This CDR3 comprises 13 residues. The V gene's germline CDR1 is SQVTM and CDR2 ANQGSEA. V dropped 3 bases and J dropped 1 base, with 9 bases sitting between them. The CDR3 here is CSVDAAGNTEAFF. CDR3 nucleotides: TGCAGCGTTGACGCAGCCGGGAACACTGAAGCTTTCTTT.

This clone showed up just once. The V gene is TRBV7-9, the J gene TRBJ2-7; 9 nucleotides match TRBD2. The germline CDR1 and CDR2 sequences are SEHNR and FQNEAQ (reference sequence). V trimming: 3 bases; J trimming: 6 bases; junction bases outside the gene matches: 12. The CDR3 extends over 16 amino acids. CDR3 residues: CASSLQAGGPSAEQYF. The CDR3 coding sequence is TGTGCCAGCAGCTTGCAAGCGGGAGGCCCCTCCGCCGAGCAGTACTTC.

The CDR3 here is CASSATGQEAFF. The DNA for the CDR3 is TGTGCCAGCAGTGCGACAGGGCAAGAAGCTTTCTTT. The rearrangement joins TRBV6-1 to TRBJ1-1, with 7 positions matching TRBD1. Germline V gene sequence: CDR1 MNHNS, CDR2 SASEGT. This CDR3 is 12 amino acids long. V lost 4 bases to trimming and J lost 8 bases; unmatched junction nucleotides: 4.